This TCR beta chain was identified in a study of T-cell reconstitution after alpha-beta-depleted transplantation in children. TCRbeta library construction was performed incorporating unique molecular identifiers. Via MiXCR, TCRdb re-called the PCR reads, giving one row per CDR3 protein. The sample contains roughly 500,000 distinct CDR3 sequences, about 16% of which appear only once. Germline V CDR1 and CDR2: DFQATT, SNEGSKA (reference sequence). With 1 base clipped from V and 7 bases from J, the junction kept 6 bases outside the gene matches. CDR3 length equals 14 residues. The TCR comes from a human donor who donated a stem cell graft to a child with acute lymphoblastic leukemia. The sequencing here drew on PBMCs from the stem cell graft donor, taken from the stem cell graft. J is TRBJ2-4 and V is TRBV20-1, with 8 bases lining up with TRBD2. CDR3 in DNA: TGCAGTGCTAGAGTTCTAGCGGGTTTGAACATTCAGTACTTC. Residues: CSARVLAGLNIQYF.